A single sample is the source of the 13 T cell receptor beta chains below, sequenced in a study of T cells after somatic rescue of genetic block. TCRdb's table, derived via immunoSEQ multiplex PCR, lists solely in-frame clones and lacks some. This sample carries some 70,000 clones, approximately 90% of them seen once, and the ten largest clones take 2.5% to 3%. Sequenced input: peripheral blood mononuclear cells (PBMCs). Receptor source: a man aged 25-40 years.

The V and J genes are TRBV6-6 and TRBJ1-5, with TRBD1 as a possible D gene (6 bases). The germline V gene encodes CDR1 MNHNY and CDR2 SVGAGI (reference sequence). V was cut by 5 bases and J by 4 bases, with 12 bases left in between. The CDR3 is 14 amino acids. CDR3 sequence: CASSLRGKNQPQHF. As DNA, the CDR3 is TGTGCCAGCAGTCTAAGGGGGAAAAATCAGCCCCAGCATTTT.

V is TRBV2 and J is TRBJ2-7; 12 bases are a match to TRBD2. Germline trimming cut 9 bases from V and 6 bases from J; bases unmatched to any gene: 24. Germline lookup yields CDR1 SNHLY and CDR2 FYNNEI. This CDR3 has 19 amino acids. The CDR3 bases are TGTGCCAGTTCACTGCTCCCGTGGGCTAGCGGGGGGGACAGTGGCGAGCAGTACTTC. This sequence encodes CASSLLPWASGGDSGEQYF.

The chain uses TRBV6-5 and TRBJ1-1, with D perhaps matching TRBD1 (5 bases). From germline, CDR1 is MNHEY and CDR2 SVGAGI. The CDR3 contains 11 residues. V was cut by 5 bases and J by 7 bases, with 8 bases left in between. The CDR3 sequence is CASSRDSEAFF. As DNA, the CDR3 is TGTGCCAGCAGTCGAGACAGTGAAGCTTTCTTT.

The DNA of the CDR3 is TGTGCCAGCAGCCTGGGTAGGGGCGATGAGCAGTTCTTC. This sequence encodes CASSLGRGDEQFF. The chain recombines TRBV7-2 with TRBJ2-1; a weak D match, TRBD1 (5 bases). Germline loops: CDR1 SGHTA, CDR2 FQGNSA. Trimming left V 5 bases short and J 8 bases short, with 13 bases between. There are 13 residues in the CDR3.

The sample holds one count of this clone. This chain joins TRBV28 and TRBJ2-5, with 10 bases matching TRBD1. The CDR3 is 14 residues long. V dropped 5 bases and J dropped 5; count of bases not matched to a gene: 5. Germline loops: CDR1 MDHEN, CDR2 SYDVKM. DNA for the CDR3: TGTGCCAGCAGTCCGGGACAGGGGTGGGAGACCCAGTACTTC. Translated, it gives CASSPGQGWETQYF.

The CDR3 DNA is TGTGCCAGCAGCCAGCAACCAGGGGGCACTGAAGCTTTCTTT. Encoded protein: CASSQQPGGTEAFF. The gene calls are TRBV14 and TRBJ1-1, with 7 nucleotides matching TRBD1. CDR1 and CDR2 from the germline V gene are SGHDN and FVKESK. The CDR3 is made up of 14 amino acids. V gave up 3 bases and J gave up 4 bases; unmatched junction bases: 5. The full variable domain, in which reference TRBV14 and TRBJ1-1 provide the parts outside the CDR3, is EAGVTQFPSHSVIEKGQTVTLRCDPISGHDNLYWYRRVMGKEIKFLLHFVKESKQDESGMPNNRFLAERTGGTYSTLKVQPAELEDSGVYFCASSQQPGGTEAFFGQGTRLTVV.

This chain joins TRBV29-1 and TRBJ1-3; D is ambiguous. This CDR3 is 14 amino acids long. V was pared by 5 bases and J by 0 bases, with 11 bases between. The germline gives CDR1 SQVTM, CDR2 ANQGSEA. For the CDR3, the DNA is TGCAGCGTTTTGGCCCCGGACTCTGGAAACACCATATATTTT. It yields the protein CSVLAPDSGNTIYF.

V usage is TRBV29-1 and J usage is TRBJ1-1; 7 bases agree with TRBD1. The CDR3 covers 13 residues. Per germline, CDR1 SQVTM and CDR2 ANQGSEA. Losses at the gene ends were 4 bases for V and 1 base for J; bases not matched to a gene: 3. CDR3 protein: CSVGEGANTEAFF. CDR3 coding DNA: TGCAGCGTTGGGGAGGGGGCGAACACTGAAGCTTTCTTT.

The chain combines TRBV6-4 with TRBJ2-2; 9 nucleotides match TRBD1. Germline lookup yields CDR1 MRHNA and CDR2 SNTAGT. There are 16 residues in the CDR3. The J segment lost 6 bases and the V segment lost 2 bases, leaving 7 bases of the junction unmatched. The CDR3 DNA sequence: TGTGCCAGCAGTGACACCGACAGGGGGAAGGCCGGGGAGCTGTTTTTT. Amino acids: CASSDTDRGKAGELFF.

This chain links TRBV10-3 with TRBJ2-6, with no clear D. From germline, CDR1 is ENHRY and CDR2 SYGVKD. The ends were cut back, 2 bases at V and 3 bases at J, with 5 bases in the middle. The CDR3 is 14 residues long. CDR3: CAISEGVGANVLTF. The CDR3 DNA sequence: TGTGCCATCAGTGAGGGTGTTGGGGCCAACGTCCTGACTTTC.

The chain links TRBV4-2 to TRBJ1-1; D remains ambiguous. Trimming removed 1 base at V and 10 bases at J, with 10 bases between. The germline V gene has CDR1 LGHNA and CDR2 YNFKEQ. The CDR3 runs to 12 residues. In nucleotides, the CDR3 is TGTGCCAGCAGCCAAGTCGGAGAGGCAGCTTTCTTT. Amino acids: CASSQVGEAAFF.

CDR3 in DNA: TGCGCCAGCAGTCAACCGGGACAGGGTTCTGAAAAACTGTTTTTT. It encodes CASSQPGQGSEKLFF. The rearrangement uses TRBV23-1 and TRBJ1-4, with 9 bases fitting TRBD1. TRBV23-1 is marked as an open reading frame, function uncertain. After removal of 2 bases from V and 7 bases from J, the junction contained 5 bases not matched to a gene. This CDR3 has 15 amino acids.

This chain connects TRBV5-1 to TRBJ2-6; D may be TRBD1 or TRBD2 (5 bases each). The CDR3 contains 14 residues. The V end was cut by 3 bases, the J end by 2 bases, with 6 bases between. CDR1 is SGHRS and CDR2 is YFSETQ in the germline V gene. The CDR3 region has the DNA TGCGCCAGCAGCTCGGGGCCTGGGGCCAACGTCCTGACTTTC. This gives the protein CASSSGPGANVLTF.